Each of the 30 T cell receptor beta chains below was sequenced from the same sample in a study of cytomegalovirus exposure and HLA in healthy donors. PCR involved 60 Vbeta and 13 Jbeta primers. Data came from immunoSEQ multiplex PCR; TCRdb stores just in-frame clones and leaves some out. The sample yields about 110,000 clones, over 60% seen once. The sequenced sample was PBMCs. Receptors were obtained from a young woman in good health and CMV-seronegative.

V and J are TRBV4-1 and TRBJ2-7, with D possibly TRBD2 on 6 matching bases. With 3 bases removed from V and 3 bases from J, the gap between germline ends came to 15 bases. Germline lookup yields CDR1 MGHRA and CDR2 YSYEKL. The CDR3 length is 15 residues. The CDR3 region is CASSQTGTGDYEQYF. The CDR3 DNA reads as TGCGCCAGCAGCCAGACCGGGACTGGAGACTACGAGCAGTACTTC.

V usage is TRBV27 and J usage is TRBJ2-1; no firm D call. Germline CDR1 MNHEY, CDR2 SMNVEV (reference sequence). There are 14 residues in the CDR3. Trimming removed 3 bases at V and 0 bases at J, with 6 bases between. The CDR3 nucleotides read TGTGCCAGCAGTTTTCTGAGCTCCTACAATGAGCAGTTCTTC. Its protein product is CASSFLSSYNEQFF.

V is TRBV14 and J is TRBJ2-5, with 10 bases that match TRBD2. The CDR3 extends over 18 amino acids. Germline assignment: CDR1 SGHDN and CDR2 FVKESK. J was trimmed by 5 bases and V by 5 bases; bases with no gene match: 17. CDR3 in DNA: TGTGCCAGCAGCGCCACTCTAAGCCTAGCGGGAGCCGGCGAGACCCAGTACTTC. It specifies CASSATLSLAGAGETQYF.

This chain joins TRBV7-6 and TRBJ2-2; no definite D call. Looked up from germline, CDR1 is SGHVS and CDR2 is FNYEAQ. This CDR3 has 13 residues. V lost 1 base and J lost 5, with 5 bases in between. The CDR3 sequence is CASSLVETGELFF. The CDR3 DNA sequence: TGTGCCAGCAGCTTAGTCGAGACCGGGGAGCTGTTTTTT.

This clone was detected once. V usage is TRBV29-1 and J usage is TRBJ2-7; 8 bases match TRBD1. The CDR3 has 13 amino acids. Trimming cost V 2 bases and J 2 bases; bases outside gene matches: 2. Germline CDR1 is SQVTM and CDR2 is ANQGSEA. CDR3 loop: CSVERTGTYEQYF. CDR3 coding DNA: TGCAGCGTTGAACGGACAGGGACCTACGAGCAGTACTTC.

The gene calls are TRBV27 and TRBJ1-5, with D possibly being TRBD1 (5 bases). CDR1 is MNHEY, CDR2 SMNVEV, per germline (reference sequence). CDR3 length: 13 amino acids. The V and J ends lost 3 bases and 7 bases respectively, with 10 bases between them. The CDR3 loop reads CASSFSGLQPQHF. The CDR3 bases are TGTGCCAGCAGTTTTTCAGGGTTACAGCCCCAGCATTTT.

The chain recombines TRBV4-2 with TRBJ2-2, with TRBD2 matching over 11 bases. Germline lookup yields CDR1 LGHNA and CDR2 YNFKEQ. CDR3 size: 17 residues. Germline trimming cut 4 bases from V and 4 bases from J; bases unmatched to any gene: 8. In DNA form, the CDR3 reads TGTGCCAGCAGCCCGCAAGGACTAGCGGGTGGCACCGGGGAGCTGTTTTTT. It translates to CASSPQGLAGGTGELFF.

This clone was picked up a small number of times. This rearrangement joins TRBV2 to TRBJ1-5, with D maybe TRBD1 (6 bases). The CDR3 length is 15 residues. Germline loops: CDR1 SNHLY, CDR2 FYNNEI. Trimming pared 6 bases from V and 3 bases from J, leaving 15 bases between. This chain's CDR3 is CASRPTGLLNQPQHF. The DNA for the CDR3 is TGTGCCAGCAGACCAACAGGGCTTCTCAATCAGCCCCAGCATTTT.

The V gene is TRBV28, the J gene TRBJ1-4; TRBD1 is a possible D gene (5 bases). The CDR3 runs 14 residues. Deletions cut 4 bases from V and 7 bases from J, with 13 bases between. Germline CDR1 reads MDHEN; CDR2 reads SYDVKM. The CDR3 spells CASSSTGLGEKLFF. The CDR3 coding sequence is TGTGCCAGCAGTTCTACGGGACTAGGTGAAAAACTGTTTTTT.

The CDR3 protein is CASSSRGQGETQYF. The CDR3 bases are TGTGCCAGCAGTAGCAGGGGGCAGGGAGAGACCCAGTACTTC. The chain couples TRBV28 to TRBJ2-5, with 8 bases that match TRBD1. The trim removed 5 bases at V and 4 bases at J, leaving 6 bases unmatched. There are 14 residues in the CDR3. Germline CDR1 reads MDHEN; CDR2 reads SYDVKM.

The V gene is TRBV27, the J gene TRBJ2-2, with D maybe TRBD1 (6 bases). This CDR3 has 14 residues. Between the trimmed V and J ends, which lost 6 bases and 6 bases, there was a span of 14 bases. Germline CDR1 and CDR2: MNHEY and SMNVEV (reference sequence). The CDR3 sequence is CASSRTVLAGELFF. CDR3 nucleotide sequence: TGTGCCAGCAGCCGGACAGTTCTGGCCGGGGAGCTGTTTTTT.

Here the CDR3 reads CASSAMDRDSGNTIYF. Here the CDR3 DNA reads TGTGCCAGCAGTGCTATGGACAGGGACTCTGGAAACACCATATATTTT. This sequence joins TRBV6-1 and TRBJ1-3, with 8 bases matching TRBD1. The J segment lost 0 bases and the V segment lost 4 bases, leaving 5 bases of the junction unmatched. CDR1 is MNHNS, CDR2 SASEGT, per germline. There are 16 residues in the CDR3.

The rearrangement uses TRBV28 and TRBJ2-7; D perhaps matches TRBD1 (5 bases). Trimming cost V 5 bases and J 0 bases, with 17 bases left between them. Germline loops: CDR1 MDHEN, CDR2 SYDVKM. The CDR3 spans 16 residues. As DNA, the CDR3 is TGTGCCAGCAGTGGAATAAAACAGGATAACTCCTACGAGCAGTACTTC. Protein sequence: CASSGIKQDNSYEQYF.

The chain has TRBV25-1 and TRBJ2-5; 9 bases fit TRBD1. V was pared by 6 bases and J by 11 bases, with 13 bases of the junction left unmatched. Per germline, CDR1 MGHDK and CDR2 SYGVNS. This CDR3 contains 14 residues. CDR3 DNA: TGTGCCAGCAGGGGAACCGGGACAGGGATTGAGCAGTACTTC. Its translation is CASRGTGTGIEQYF.

The chain couples TRBV11-2 to TRBJ2-5; tentatively, D is TRBD2 (5 bases). The V end was cut by 5 bases, the J end by 1 base, with 14 bases between. Germline CDR1 is SGHAT and CDR2 is FQNNGV. The CDR3 sequence is 15 residues long. The CDR3 sequence is CASSLSERPQETQYF. In DNA form, the CDR3 reads TGTGCCAGCAGCCTATCGGAGCGGCCCCAAGAGACCCAGTACTTC.

As DNA, the CDR3 is TGTGCCAGCAGCTTGGATAGCTTATCGGAGCAGTACTTC. Its protein is CASSLDSLSEQYF. J is TRBJ2-7 and V is TRBV13; the D is unclear. The germline V gene has CDR1 PRHDT and CDR2 FYEKMQ (reference sequence). V shed 3 bases and J shed 7 bases, with 13 bases lying between them. This CDR3 is 13 amino acids long.

The chain employs TRBV9 and TRBJ2-1, with 10 nucleotides matching TRBD2. The CDR3 covers 15 residues. V trimming: 4 bases; J trimming: 5 bases; junction bases outside the gene matches: 6. Germline V gene data show CDR1 as SGDLS and CDR2 as YYNGEE. This CDR3 reads CASSPRLAGNNEQFF. CDR3 nucleotides: TGTGCCAGCAGCCCCAGACTAGCGGGCAACAATGAGCAGTTCTTC.

This clone appeared a few times. V is TRBV12-5 and J is TRBJ2-3, with 9 bases aligning to TRBD2. Germline CDR1 reads LGHNT; CDR2 reads FRNRAP. The V segment lost 0 bases and the J segment 2 bases; nucleotides outside the gene matches: 9. This CDR3 contains 18 residues. CDR3 coding DNA: TGTGCTAGTGGTTTGGTACTTGCGGGGGGGCTTGTCACAGATACGCAGTATTTT. As protein: CASGLVLAGGLVTDTQYF.

DNA of the CDR3: TGTGCCAGCAGCCTACAGAAATTCTACGAGCAGTACTTC. It translates to CASSLQKFYEQYF. The J gene is TRBJ2-7, the V gene TRBV7-9; D uncertain. V was cut by 5 bases and J by 3 bases, with 11 bases left in between. Germline lookup yields CDR1 SEHNR and CDR2 FQNEAQ (reference sequence). The length of the CDR3 is 13 residues. Drawing the rest from reference TRBV7-9 and TRBJ2-7, the complete variable domain is DTGVSQNPRHKITKRGQNVTFRCDPISEHNRLYWYRQTLGQGPEFLTYFQNEAQLEKSRLLSDRFSAERPKGSFSTLEIQRTEQGDSAMYLCASSLQKFYEQYFGPGTRLTVT.

The chain carries TRBV30 and TRBJ1-6; TRBD1 matches 7 bases. V lost 5 bases, J lost 7 bases, and 2 bases stayed unmatched. CDR1 is GTSNPN, CDR2 SVGIG, per germline (reference sequence). The CDR3 runs 12 residues. The CDR3 sequence is CAWSTGNSPLHF. CDR3 in DNA: TGTGCCTGGTCGACAGGGAATTCACCCCTCCACTTT.

The chain links TRBV28 to TRBJ2-7, with no clear D. Germline assignment: CDR1 MDHEN and CDR2 SYDVKM. V was shortened by 3 bases and J by 2 bases, with 11 bases between the two germline ends. The CDR3 spans 14 residues. The CDR3 bases are TGTGCCAGCAGTTTCCCGGGTTCCGCCTACGAGCAGTACTTC. It is translated as CASSFPGSAYEQYF.

The gene calls are TRBV28 and TRBJ1-2; D unclear. Germline loops: CDR1 MDHEN, CDR2 SYDVKM. The V end lost 3 bases, the J end lost 7 bases, and 9 bases lay between the germline ends. CDR3 length equals 12 residues. For the CDR3, the DNA is TGTGCCAGCAGTTTGCCCTTCGGTGGCTACACCTTC. Protein product: CASSLPFGGYTF.

The rearrangement links TRBV7-8 to TRBJ1-5; possible D gene TRBD1, 5 bases. This CDR3 has 15 residues. The V gene's germline CDR1 is SGHVS and CDR2 FQNEAQ. V was clipped by 3 bases and J by 2 bases, with 11 bases between them. Here the CDR3 DNA reads TGTGCCAGCAGCTTGGTGGTAGGGGGCAATCAGCCCCAGCATTTT. Its protein is CASSLVVGGNQPQHF.

The J gene is TRBJ2-5, the V gene TRBV9; a weak D match, TRBD2 (6 bases). The CDR3 loop spans 15 amino acids. The V and J ends lost 4 bases and 3 bases respectively, with 16 bases between them. Germline CDR1 reads SGDLS; CDR2 reads YYNGEE. CDR3 amino acids: CASSSGLTSKETQYF. CDR3 sequence (DNA): TGTGCCAGCAGCTCGGGACTGACCTCGAAAGAGACCCAGTACTTC.

V and J are TRBV6-6 and TRBJ1-1; D may be TRBD1 (5 bases). The length of the CDR3 is 12 residues. Trimming left V 7 bases short and J 4 bases short, with 10 bases between. Germline V gene sequence: CDR1 MNHNY, CDR2 SVGAGI (reference sequence). The CDR3 DNA is TGTGCCAGCACGACCGGGGGCACTGAAGCTTTCTTT. It codes for CASTTGGTEAFF.

The CDR3 coding sequence is TGTGCCAGCAGCCAAGAATTCGGGGGACTAGCGGGAGACGAGCAGTACTTC. The encoded protein is CASSQEFGGLAGDEQYF. The chain links TRBV4-2 to TRBJ2-7; 14 nucleotides agree with TRBD2. The CDR3 length is 17 residues. CDR1 is LGHNA and CDR2 is YNFKEQ in the germline V gene. The V gene end was trimmed by 0 bases and the J gene end by 5 bases; junction bases not matched to a gene: 6.

DNA of the CDR3: TGTGCCAGCAGCGTGACAGGGTATGAAAAACTGTTTTTT. Its protein is CASSVTGYEKLFF. The chain links TRBV27 to TRBJ1-4, with 7 nucleotides matching TRBD1. With V trimmed by 6 bases and J by 6 bases, 4 bases remained unmatched. The length of the CDR3 is 13 residues. Germline values: CDR1 MNHEY, CDR2 SMNVEV (reference sequence). The whole variable domain, filled in from reference TRBV27 and TRBJ1-4, reads EAQVTQNPRYLITVTGKKLTVTCSQNMNHEYMSWYRQDPGLGLRQIYYSMNVEVTDKGDVPEGYKVSRKEKRNFPLILESPSPNQTSLYFCASSVTGYEKLFFGSGTQLSVL.

This clone was seen only a few times. The chain combines TRBV9 with TRBJ2-5; 8 positions match TRBD2. Germline lookup yields CDR1 SGDLS and CDR2 YYNGEE. The CDR3 runs 16 residues. J lost 4 bases, V lost 2 bases, and 10 bases had no gene match. Here the CDR3 reads CASSVGGGGNRETQYF. The CDR3 nucleotides are TGTGCCAGCAGCGTCGGGGGCGGGGGGAATCGAGAGACCCAGTACTTC.

This rearrangement joins TRBV7-9 to TRBJ2-1; 8 bases are a match to TRBD1. The CDR3 sequence is 16 residues long. The J segment lost 0 bases and the V segment lost 3 bases, leaving 4 bases of the junction unmatched. Germline-derived CDR1 and CDR2 are SEHNR and FQNEAQ (reference sequence). CDR3 sequence reads: CASSFQGASSYNEQFF. Here the CDR3 DNA reads TGTGCCAGCAGCTTCCAGGGGGCGTCCTCCTACAATGAGCAGTTCTTC.

This chain connects TRBV30 to TRBJ2-2, with 8 bases lining up with TRBD2. The germline V gene encodes CDR1 GTSNPN and CDR2 SVGIG (reference sequence). V shed 4 bases and J 6 bases; nucleotides not matched to a gene: 4. The CDR3 consists of 13 residues. In nucleotides, the CDR3 is TGTGCCTGGACTCGGGAGGGCGCCGGGGAGCTGTTTTTT. Protein product: CAWTREGAGELFF. Filled out from reference TRBV30 and TRBJ2-2, the complete variable domain reads SQTIHQWPATLVQPVGSPLSLECTVEGTSNPNLYWYRQAAGRGLQLLFYSVGIGQISSEVPQNLSASRPQDRQFILSSKKLLLSDSGFYLCAWTREGAGELFFGEGSRLTVL.